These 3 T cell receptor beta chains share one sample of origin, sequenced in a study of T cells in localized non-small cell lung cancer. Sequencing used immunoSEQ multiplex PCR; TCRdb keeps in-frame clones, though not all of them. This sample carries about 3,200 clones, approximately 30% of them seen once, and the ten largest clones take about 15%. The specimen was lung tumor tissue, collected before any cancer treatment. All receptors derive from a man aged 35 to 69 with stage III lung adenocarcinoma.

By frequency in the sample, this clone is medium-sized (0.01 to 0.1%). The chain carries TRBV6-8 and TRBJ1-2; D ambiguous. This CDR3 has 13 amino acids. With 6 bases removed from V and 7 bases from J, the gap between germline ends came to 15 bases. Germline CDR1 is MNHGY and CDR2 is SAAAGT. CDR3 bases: TGTGCCAGCAGCAGCCGTCGGGCGTTTGGCTACACCTTC. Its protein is CASSSRRAFGYTF.

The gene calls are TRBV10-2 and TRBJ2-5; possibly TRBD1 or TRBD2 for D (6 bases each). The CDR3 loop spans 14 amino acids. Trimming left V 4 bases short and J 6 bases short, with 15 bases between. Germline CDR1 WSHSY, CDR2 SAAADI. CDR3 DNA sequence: TGCGCCAGCAGTGGTACGGGGGACATCAAGACCCAGTACTTC. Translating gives CASSGTGDIKTQYF.

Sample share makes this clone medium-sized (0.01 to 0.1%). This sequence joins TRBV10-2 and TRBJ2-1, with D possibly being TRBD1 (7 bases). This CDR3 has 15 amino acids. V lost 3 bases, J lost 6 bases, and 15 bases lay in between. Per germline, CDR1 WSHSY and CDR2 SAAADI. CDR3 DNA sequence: TGCGCCAGCAGTGATCTTGACAGGGAGGTCAATGAGCAGTTCTTC. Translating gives CASSDLDREVNEQFF.